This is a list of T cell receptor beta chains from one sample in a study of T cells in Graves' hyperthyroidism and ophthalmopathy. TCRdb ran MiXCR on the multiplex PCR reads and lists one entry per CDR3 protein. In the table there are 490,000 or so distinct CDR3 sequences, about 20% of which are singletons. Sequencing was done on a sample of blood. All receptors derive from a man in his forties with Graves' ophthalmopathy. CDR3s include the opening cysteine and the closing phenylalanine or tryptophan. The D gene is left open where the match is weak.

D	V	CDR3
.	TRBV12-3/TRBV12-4	CASSPPGREQFF
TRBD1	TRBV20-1	CSARKGQGALFSYNEQFF
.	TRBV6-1	CASKAGWADTQYF
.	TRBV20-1	CSASDGTPGQPQHF
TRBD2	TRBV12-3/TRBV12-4	CASSAPGLAGGNEQFF
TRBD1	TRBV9	CASSPQGGQNTEAFF
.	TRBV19	CASSFSNGTQQETQYF
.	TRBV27	CASRGQFSEQFF
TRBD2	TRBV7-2	CASSLGGLAANEQFF
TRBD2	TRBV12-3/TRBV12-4	CASSLLPTGLAVQYF
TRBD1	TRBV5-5	CASSLAWTGSYEQYF
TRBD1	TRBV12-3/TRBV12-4	CASSPTGGMLDEQYF
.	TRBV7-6	CASSLVPRNSPLHF
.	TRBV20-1	CSARMSRGNNEQFF
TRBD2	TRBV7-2	CASSLGGGGGGGEQYF
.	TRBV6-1	CASKEGNEQFF
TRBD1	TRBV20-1	CSARRQGNTGELFF
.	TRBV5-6	CASSPALLEWQNLVNEQFF
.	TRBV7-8	CASSPRGQLLTRYF
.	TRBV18	CASSPGFGGEPQHF
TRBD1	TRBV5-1	CASSPSWDRGLGEQYF
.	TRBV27	CASSLFPPTLGDYGYTF
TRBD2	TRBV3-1	CASSMFRGEGGYEQYF
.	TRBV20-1	CSAGQEKLFF
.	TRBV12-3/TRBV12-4	CASSSTGPNQPQHF
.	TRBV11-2	CASSLDRGEQYF
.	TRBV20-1	CSAITAFTKSSGNTIYF
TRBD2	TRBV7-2	CASSSLAGDTYEQYF
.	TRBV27	CASRKRQGSSYEQYF
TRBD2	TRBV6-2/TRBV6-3	CASSDSGRAREQFF
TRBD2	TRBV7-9	CASSRTSGGPAETQYF
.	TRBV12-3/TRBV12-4	CASRRTGQGDGYTF